A single sample is the source of the 6 T cell receptor beta chains below, sequenced in a study of regulatory and conventional T cells in RAG deficiency. Sequencing was performed with immunoSEQ multiplex PCR; in TCRdb, only in-frame clones are kept and a portion is missing. The table records approximately 46,000 clones, approximately 90% of them present only once. Genomic DNA came from blood conventional CD4+ T cells gated CD25-low CD127-high. The same data also went into a second study, on regulatory T cells. In that study: The primer mix had 52 TRBV and 13 TRBJ primers.

The source material was CD4+ effector T cells sorted from blood. The receptor source for this set is a human donor in good health.

The chain uses TRBV6-5 and TRBJ1-1; D gene unclear. V lost 5 bases to trimming and J lost 0 bases, with 7 bases between them. CDR1 is MNHEY, CDR2 SVGAGI, per germline. The CDR3 is made up of 13 amino acids. CDR3 sequence reads: CASSPSMNTEAFF. In DNA, the CDR3 is TGTGCCAGCAGTCCATCTATGAACACTGAAGCTTTCTTT.

V usage is TRBV2 and J usage is TRBJ1-1; the D is unclear. The length of the CDR3 is 12 residues. V shed 6 bases and J shed 7 bases, with 12 bases lying between them. The V gene's germline CDR1 is SNHLY and CDR2 FYNNEI. Here the CDR3 DNA reads TGTGCCAGCAGAGCAGGAGCTATTGAAGCTTTCTTT. Translated, it gives CASRAGAIEAFF.

This clone came up once. V is TRBV29-1 and J is TRBJ2-1; a possible D gene is TRBD2 (6 bases). The CDR3 contains 11 residues. Germline CDR1 is SQVTM and CDR2 is ANQGSEA. The CDR3 sequence is CSPGGAREQFF. The CDR3 DNA reads as TGCAGTCCAGGCGGGGCCCGGGAGCAGTTCTTC.

The J gene is TRBJ2-1, the V gene TRBV27, with 9 bases lining up with TRBD2. This CDR3 contains 15 residues. Germline V gene sequence: CDR1 MNHEY, CDR2 SMNVEV (reference sequence). Trimming at V came to 2 bases and at J to 4 bases, leaving 3 bases not matched to a gene. As DNA, the CDR3 is TGTGCCAGCAGTTTAAGACTAGCGGATTACAATGAGCAGTTCTTC. Protein product: CASSLRLADYNEQFF.

V and J are TRBV5-1 and TRBJ2-6; tentative D call: TRBD1 (6 bases). Trimming cost V 0 bases and J 0 bases, with 7 bases left between them. Looked up from germline, CDR1 is SGHRS and CDR2 is YFSETQ. The CDR3 is 16 residues long. The CDR3 nucleotides are TGCGCCAGCAGCTTGGGGACAGTCTCTGGGGCCAACGTCCTGACTTTC. This translates into CASSLGTVSGANVLTF.

The chain combines TRBV27 with TRBJ1-6; 10 positions match TRBD1. This CDR3 spans 16 amino acids. The V gene's germline CDR1 is MNHEY and CDR2 SMNVEV (reference sequence). V shed 5 bases and J 7 bases; nucleotides not matched to a gene: 8. CDR3 sequence (DNA): TGTGCCAGCAGTGCAACCGGGACAGGGGCCAATTCACCCCTCCACTTT. Translation gives CASSATGTGANSPLHF.